This is a list of T cell receptor beta chains from one sample in a study of PD-1 blockade in classical Hodgkin lymphoma. The table came from immunoSEQ multiplex PCR; TCRdb's copy has only in-frame clones and leaves some out. The sample contains some 60,000 clones, about nine tenths of which appear only once. Sequencing used peripheral blood mononuclear cells (PBMCs), obtained at baseline. The receptors derive from a human donor with classical Hodgkin lymphoma. Each CDR3 is given with its conserved first and last residue. Fields, in order: J gene, D gene, V gene, CDR3 protein. A D gene is named only where the DNA matches it firmly.

J gene: TRBJ2-7; D gene: NA; V gene: TRBV30; CDR3 protein: CAWKGVNYEQYF
J gene: TRBJ1-5; D gene: NA; V gene: TRBV30; CDR3 protein: CAWSVTADQPQHF
J gene: TRBJ2-7; D gene: TRBD2; V gene: TRBV29-1; CDR3 protein: CSAGRVAGTNSYEQYF
J gene: TRBJ2-2; D gene: NA; V gene: TRBV7-8; CDR3 protein: CASSHTSSYGELFF
J gene: TRBJ2-2; D gene: NA; V gene: TRBV19; CDR3 protein: CASTRGTGELFF
J gene: TRBJ1-1; D gene: NA; V gene: TRBV29-1; CDR3 protein: CSVRTGNQITEAFF
J gene: TRBJ2-3; D gene: TRBD2; V gene: TRBV10-1; CDR3 protein: CASSELPSGTSGSRLDTQYF
J gene: TRBJ2-1; D gene: NA; V gene: TRBV19; CDR3 protein: CASSIYFGQSNEQFF
J gene: TRBJ2-3; D gene: NA; V gene: TRBV4-1; CDR3 protein: CASSQDSRGRYGDTQYF
J gene: TRBJ2-5; D gene: TRBD2; V gene: TRBV7-2; CDR3 protein: CASSLWEGQETQYF
J gene: TRBJ1-1; D gene: NA; V gene: TRBV19; CDR3 protein: CASSETGRGTEAFF
J gene: TRBJ1-4; D gene: TRBD1; V gene: TRBV10-3; CDR3 protein: CAISQGGAEEKLFF
J gene: TRBJ1-4; D gene: TRBD1; V gene: TRBV6-5; CDR3 protein: CASSYSLAGGEKLFF
J gene: TRBJ2-1; D gene: NA; V gene: TRBV13; CDR3 protein: CASSLVGLAHEQFF
J gene: TRBJ2-2; D gene: TRBD1; V gene: TRBV7-6; CDR3 protein: CASSFWTGANTGELFF
J gene: TRBJ2-2; D gene: NA; V gene: TRBV18; CDR3 protein: CASSNLQLANTGELFF
J gene: TRBJ2-7; D gene: NA; V gene: TRBV6-1; CDR3 protein: CASSGIYEQYF
J gene: TRBJ2-5; D gene: NA; V gene: TRBV29-1; CDR3 protein: CSASGEETQYF
J gene: TRBJ2-5; D gene: NA; V gene: TRBV7-9; CDR3 protein: CASSYVHFGQSETQYF
J gene: TRBJ2-7; D gene: NA; V gene: TRBV6-6; CDR3 protein: CASSYLRSSEQYF
J gene: TRBJ2-7; D gene: TRBD2; V gene: TRBV6-1; CDR3 protein: CASSELDSGRWGSYEQYF
J gene: TRBJ1-5; D gene: NA; V gene: TRBV5-1; CDR3 protein: CASSLEGGDQPQHF
J gene: TRBJ2-3; D gene: NA; V gene: TRBV19; CDR3 protein: CASSIGTTSTDTQYF
J gene: TRBJ1-1; D gene: TRBD1; V gene: TRBV7-9; CDR3 protein: CASSSWGTANTEAFF
J gene: TRBJ2-3; D gene: NA; V gene: TRBV27; CDR3 protein: CASSSPVSGTDTQYF
J gene: TRBJ2-7; D gene: NA; V gene: TRBV2; CDR3 protein: CASSDMREQYF
J gene: TRBJ1-5; D gene: TRBD1; V gene: TRBV27; CDR3 protein: CASSFRWTGGNNQPQHF
J gene: TRBJ1-6; D gene: NA; V gene: TRBV19; CDR3 protein: CASSMGNSPLHF
J gene: TRBJ2-2; D gene: NA; V gene: TRBV29-1; CDR3 protein: CSADTGNTGELFF
J gene: TRBJ2-5; D gene: NA; V gene: TRBV19; CDR3 protein: CASSIRTGIQETQYF